These 22 T cell receptor beta chains were all obtained from the same sample, sequenced in a study of T cell repertoires in cytomegalovirus infection. TCRdb redid the calling of the reads with MiXCR, one entry per CDR3 protein. Among about 770,000 distinct CDR3 sequences listed, about 28% were seen once. Antigen specificity for these receptors is unknown. Here the sequenced sample was cultured CD8+ T cells from PBMCs, taken from culture after CMV antigen stimulation. The receptors derive from a human donor in good health (CMV status not recorded). Some clones in this sample may be carry-over from other donors' samples.

This clonotype was detected a few times. CDR3 in amino acids: CASSTPLTPGTEAFF. DNA for the CDR3: TGTGCCAGCAGCACACCCTTAACCCCGGGCACTGAAGCTTTCTTT. This chain connects TRBV11-1 to TRBJ1-1; unclear D gene. There are 15 residues in the CDR3. Trimming removed 5 bases from V and 4 bases from J, with 17 bases in between. In germline, CDR1 is SGHAT, CDR2 FQDESV (reference sequence).

This clonotype was seen more than once but under ten times. J is TRBJ2-7 and V is TRBV27, with D possibly called TRBD1 or TRBD2 (6 bases each). Germline values: CDR1 MNHEY, CDR2 SMNVEV (reference sequence). The CDR3 extends over 16 amino acids. V shed 5 bases and J shed 1 base, with 18 bases lying between them. CDR3 residues: CASSQGHGGSSYEQYF. CDR3 DNA sequence: TGTGCCAGCAGTCAAGGGCACGGGGGCTCGTCCTACGAGCAGTACTTC.

The sample holds many counts of this clonotype. V gene TRBV7-6 combines with J gene TRBJ2-1; TRBD2 matches 15 bases. The CDR3 loop spans 17 amino acids. Unmatched junction bases numbered 6, after V lost 5 bases and J lost 4 bases. CDR1 and CDR2 from the germline V gene are SGHVS and FNYEAQ. This chain's CDR3 is CASSRTSGGASYNEQFF. The CDR3 DNA follows: TGTGCCAGCAGCCGGACTAGCGGGGGGGCAAGTTACAATGAGCAGTTCTTC.

V gene TRBV3-1 combines with J gene TRBJ2-1; the D is unclear. This CDR3 spans 15 amino acids. Trimming took 0 bases from V and 0 from J, leaving 6 bases between them. CDR1 LGHDT and CDR2 YNNKEL come from the germline V gene (reference sequence). For the CDR3, the DNA is TGTGCCAGCAGCCAAGAAGGTAACTCCTACAATGAGCAGTTCTTC. Protein product: CASSQEGNSYNEQFF.

This clonotype was recorded a few times. The chain employs TRBV19 and TRBJ1-1; D ambiguous. CDR3 size: 14 residues. V lost 1 base, J lost 4 bases, and 10 bases lay in between. Germline V CDR1 and CDR2: LNHDA, SQIVND (reference sequence). The CDR3 region has the DNA TGTGCCAGTAGTATAGGGGCAGGATCCACTGAAGCTTTCTTT. This gives the protein CASSIGAGSTEAFF.

The V call is TRBV10-3, the J call TRBJ2-2, with D unclear. CDR1 is ENHRY, CDR2 SYGVKD, per germline. The CDR3 is made up of 15 amino acids. V was pared by 0 bases and J by 1 base, with 6 bases between. The CDR3 DNA is TGTGCCATCAGTGAGTCCGACAAGAACACCGGGGAGCTGTTTTTT. This encodes CAISESDKNTGELFF.

This clonotype has at least ten counts. The genes are TRBV6-2 or TRBV6-3 and TRBJ2-7; 7 nucleotides line up with TRBD1. Germline V gives CDR1 MNHEY, CDR2 SVGEGT. The CDR3 contains 16 residues. After removal of 6 bases from V and 7 bases from J, the junction contained 18 bases not matched to a gene. CDR3 in amino acids: CASRARWGQLPQEQYV. CDR3 DNA sequence: TGTGCCAGCAGGGCAAGGTGGGGACAGCTCCCCCAAGAGCAGTACGTC.

This clonotype was found a few times. V usage is TRBV6-1 and J usage is TRBJ1-6, with TRBD1 as a possible D gene (5 bases). Trimming took off 6 bases at V and 3 bases at J, with 18 bases between the two ends. CDR3 length: 17 residues. The germline V gene encodes CDR1 MNHNS and CDR2 SASEGT. This CDR3 is CASRFGGTSFYNSPLHF. In nucleotides, the CDR3 is TGTGCCAGCAGGTTCGGGGGGACCTCCTTCTATAATTCACCCCTCCACTTT.

This clonotype was found a few times. The rearrangement joins TRBV7-9 to TRBJ1-6; D remains unclear. The CDR3 spans 12 residues. Trimming stripped 5 bases from V and 13 bases from J, with 12 bases between. CDR1 is SEHNR and CDR2 is FQNEAQ in the germline V gene (reference sequence). CDR3: CASSREGWPLHF. The DNA for the CDR3 is TGTGCCAGCAGCAGAGAAGGGTGGCCCCTCCACTTT.

The gene calls are TRBV6-1 and TRBJ2-1; possibly TRBD1 for D (6 bases). In germline, CDR1 is MNHNS, CDR2 SASEGT. This CDR3 has 14 amino acids. V lost 4 bases and J lost 4, with 11 bases in between. Here the CDR3 DNA reads TGTGCCAGCAGTGCCATAGGACAGTACAATGAGCAGTTCTTC. Its protein is CASSAIGQYNEQFF.

Many counts were recorded for this clonotype. This chain joins TRBV7-9 and TRBJ2-5; TRBD2 agrees at 9 bases. V dropped 5 bases and J dropped 7; count of bases not matched to a gene: 11. The CDR3 length is 15 residues. CDR1 SEHNR and CDR2 FQNEAQ come from the germline V gene (reference sequence). CDR3: CASSPRTSAVGTQYF. The CDR3 DNA is TGTGCCAGCAGCCCGAGGACTAGCGCTGTGGGGACCCAGTACTTC.

This sequence joins TRBV28 and TRBJ1-2; 9 nucleotides match TRBD1. V dropped 3 bases and J dropped 5; count of bases not matched to a gene: 7. Germline values: CDR1 MDHEN, CDR2 SYDVKM. This CDR3 comprises 15 residues. The DNA of the CDR3 is TGTGCCAGCAGTTTTGGGGACAGGGAGGGTTATGGCTACACCTTC. It encodes CASSFGDREGYGYTF.

The chain recombines TRBV7-9 with TRBJ2-7, with D tentatively TRBD2 (6 bases). The CDR3 loop spans 17 amino acids. CDR1 SEHNR and CDR2 FQNEAQ come from the germline V gene (reference sequence). V shed 5 bases and J shed 0 bases, with 20 bases lying between them. The CDR3 DNA follows: TGTGCCAGCAGCCAATCCGCGGGGTCCCCAGACTCCTACGAGCAGTACTTC. Its translation is CASSQSAGSPDSYEQYF.

This chain connects TRBV27 to TRBJ2-7; 11 nucleotides match TRBD1. The CDR3 consists of 14 residues. The V gene's germline CDR1 is MNHEY and CDR2 SMNVEV (reference sequence). Trimming removed 3 bases from V and 6 bases from J; junction bases left unmatched: 4. CDR3 sequence reads: CASSFGTGGREQYF. CDR3 bases: TGTGCCAGCAGTTTCGGGACAGGGGGACGCGAGCAGTACTTC.

The V gene is TRBV9, the J gene TRBJ2-3, with TRBD2 matching over 12 bases. The V gene end was trimmed by 0 bases and the J gene end by 4 bases; junction bases not matched to a gene: 3. CDR3 length: 16 residues. Germline V CDR1 and CDR2: SGDLS, YYNGEE. CDR3 residues: CASSVGLAGASDTQYF. The CDR3 coding sequence is TGTGCCAGCAGCGTAGGACTAGCGGGAGCCTCAGATACGCAGTATTTT.

The chain combines TRBV27 with TRBJ1-5; perhaps TRBD1 as D (5 bases). This CDR3 is built from 15 residues. The V end lost 2 bases, the J end lost 0 bases, and 8 bases lay between the germline ends. The germline CDR1 and CDR2 sequences are MNHEY and SMNVEV (reference sequence). The CDR3 loop is CASSLTRDSNQPQHF. The DNA of the CDR3 is TGTGCCAGCAGTTTAACCAGGGATAGCAATCAGCCCCAGCATTTT.

This chain links TRBV7-4 with TRBJ2-2; D may be TRBD1 (6 bases). The V end lost 8 bases, the J end lost 3 bases, and 10 bases lay between the germline ends. CDR3 length: 13 residues. Germline V gives CDR1 SGHVT, CDR2 SQSDAQ. In DNA form, the CDR3 reads TGTGCCAGCGGGACACCCTACACCGGGGAGCTGTTTTTT. It yields the protein CASGTPYTGELFF.

This clonotype occurred many times. The chain is built from TRBV9 and TRBJ2-2; 11 bases match TRBD1. The germline V gene has CDR1 SGDLS and CDR2 YYNGEE. There are 18 residues in the CDR3. With 3 bases clipped from V and 1 base from J, the junction kept 8 bases outside the gene matches. CDR3 DNA: TGTGCCAGCAGCGCGGACAGGGGGCGCGCGGGGAACACCGGGGAGCTGTTTTTT. Protein sequence: CASSADRGRAGNTGELFF.

The chain's CDR3 is CATKATGTRQPDTQYF. CDR3 bases: TGTGCCACGAAAGCTACAGGGACTCGTCAACCAGATACGCAGTATTTT. The V call is TRBV24-1, the J call TRBJ2-3, with D possibly called TRBD1 or TRBD2 (6 bases each). This CDR3 comprises 16 residues. Trimming pared 10 bases from V and 4 bases from J, leaving 23 bases between. Germline CDR1 and CDR2: KGHDR and SFDVKD.

As DNA, the CDR3 is TGTGCCAGCAGCTCTACTAGCGGGGCTTCACCTGACACAGATACGCAGTATTTT. Protein product: CASSSTSGASPDTDTQYF. The gene calls are TRBV6-4 and TRBJ2-3; 10 nucleotides align to TRBD2. Germline V gene sequence: CDR1 MRHNA, CDR2 SNTAGT. This CDR3 spans 18 amino acids. With V trimmed by 6 bases and J by 2 bases, 14 bases remained unmatched.

V and J are TRBV6-1 and TRBJ2-5, with D uncertain. V gave up 3 bases and J gave up 4 bases, with 9 bases separating them. Germline V lookup: CDR1 MNHNS, CDR2 SASEGT. The CDR3 has 13 residues. CDR3 nucleotide sequence: TGTGCCAGCAGTGACCTGCCAGGAGAGACCCAGTACTTC. Protein sequence: CASSDLPGETQYF.

This clonotype was detected ten times or more. V and J are TRBV6-1 and TRBJ2-5, with D uncertain. Trimming pared 4 bases from V and 4 bases from J, leaving 10 bases between. This CDR3 is 13 amino acids long. CDR1 and CDR2 from the germline V gene are MNHNS and SASEGT. CDR3 sequence reads: CASSVYIGETQYF. CDR3 coding DNA: TGTGCCAGCAGTGTTTACATCGGAGAGACCCAGTACTTC.